The rows below give T cell receptor beta chains drawn from one sample of a study of T cell responses to AZD1222 COVID-19 vaccine. Profiling relied on immunoSEQ multiplex PCR, and the TCRdb table lists in-frame clones only, not all of them. The sample contains approximately 89,000 clones, around nine tenths of which appear only once. Sequencing was performed on peripheral blood, taken on day 0 of AZD1222 vaccination. These receptors originate from an adult in good health. CDR3s leave out the opening cysteine and the closing phenylalanine or tryptophan. Size values are once, few and many counts, or a class for expanded clones, and some rows have none.

v_call,j_call,clone_size,cdr3_aa
TRBV12-3/TRBV12-4,TRBJ1-2,.,ASSRTGDGYT
TRBV5-1,TRBJ1-2,.,ASSSRGTYGYT
TRBV11-3,TRBJ2-7,.,ASGAGGTTYEQY
TRBV5-1,TRBJ1-1,.,ASSWRQTNTEAF
TRBV7-2,TRBJ1-6,.,ASSFTGKTYNSPLH
TRBV13,TRBJ1-4,.,ASSLGGAGYGEKLF
TRBV3-1/TRBV3-2,TRBJ2-2,.,ASSRGGELF
TRBV30,TRBJ2-1,.,AWNRGAGFYNEQF
TRBV5-4,TRBJ2-5,.,ASSTTYQETQY
TRBV7-6,TRBJ1-3,.,ASSDGRLTGGNTIY
TRBV7-2,TRBJ1-2,.,ASSFRGAYGYT
TRBV4-1,TRBJ2-1,few,ASSQGGLAGVGEQF
TRBV12-3/TRBV12-4,TRBJ1-1,.,ASKKGENTEAF
TRBV9,TRBJ2-1,.,ASSVGEAVTYNEQF
TRBV10-3,TRBJ1-5,.,AISDPLRDSEQPQH
TRBV19,TRBJ2-6,.,ATQQVTLSGANVLT
TRBV10-1,TRBJ2-2,.,ASSELPGASNTGELF
TRBV7-9,TRBJ2-6,once,ASSLASSGANVLT
TRBV3-1/TRBV3-2,TRBJ2-6,.,ASSLRVLYSGANVLT
TRBV19,TRBJ1-2,once,ASSIFITGYGYT
TRBV5-6,TRBJ1-5,.,ASSRPGTANQPQH
TRBV7-3,TRBJ2-3,.,ASSLKGFADTQY